This TCR beta chain was profiled in a study of beta chain features in type 1 diabetes. Overall study: Examination of sorted cells across all samples involved about 99 million cells. Study-level points and caveats: It was possible that PCR favored shorter templates, equally so in patients and controls. Significant though moderate, a shortening of TCRB CDR3s appeared in all four CD4+ subsets of Type 1 diabetes patients. VDJ junctions from type 1 diabetes patients carried fewer insertions and larger deletions. A closer apparent resemblance between naive, central memory and Treg TCRB repertoires was seen in patients than in healthy donors.

Comment on this clone: The antigen remains undetermined.

Sequencing targeted expressed TCRB transcripts, as all isolated RNA had been reverse transcribed. Profiling relied on immunoSEQ multiplex PCR, and the TCRdb table lists in-frame clones only, not all of them. This sample has 35,000 to 45,000 clones; 65% to 70% occur once, and the top ten carry more than 1.5%. The CDR3 contains 13 residues. The V segment lost 4 bases and the J segment 8 bases; nucleotides outside the gene matches: 5. Germline V gene lookup returns CDR1 SGHDT and CDR2 YYEEEE. The TCR comes from a man under 40 with type 1 diabetes. Some clones in this sample may be carry-over from other donors' samples. The sample taken for sequencing was Tregs from blood. The V gene is TRBV5-6, the J gene TRBJ1-2; 10 bases map to TRBD1. The CDR3 spells CASSLDRGPGYTF. Written as DNA, the CDR3 is TGTGCCAGCAGCCTAGACAGGGGGCCCGGCTACACCTTC. Combining the CDR3 with reference TRBV5-6 and TRBJ1-2 gives the whole variable domain DAGVTQSPTHLIKTRGQQVTLRCSPKSGHDTVSWYQQALGQGPQFIFQYYEEEERQRGNFPDRFSGHQFPNYSSELNVNALLLGDSALYLCASSLDRGPGYTFGSGTRLTVV.